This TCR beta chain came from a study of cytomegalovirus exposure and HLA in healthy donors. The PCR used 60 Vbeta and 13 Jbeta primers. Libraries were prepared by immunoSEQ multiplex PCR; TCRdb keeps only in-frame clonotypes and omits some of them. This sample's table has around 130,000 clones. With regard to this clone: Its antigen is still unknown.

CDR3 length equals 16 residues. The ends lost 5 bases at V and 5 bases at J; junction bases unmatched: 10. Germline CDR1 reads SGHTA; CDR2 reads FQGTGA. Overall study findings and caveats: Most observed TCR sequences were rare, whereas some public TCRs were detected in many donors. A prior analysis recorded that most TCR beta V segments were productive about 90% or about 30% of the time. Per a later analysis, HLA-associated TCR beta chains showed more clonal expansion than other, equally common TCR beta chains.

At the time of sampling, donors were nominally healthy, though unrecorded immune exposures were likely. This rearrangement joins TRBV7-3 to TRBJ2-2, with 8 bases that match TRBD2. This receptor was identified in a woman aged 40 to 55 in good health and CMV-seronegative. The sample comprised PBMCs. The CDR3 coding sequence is TGTGCCAGCAGCGACCGGGAGGGGGGCATGACCGGGGAGCTGTTTTTT. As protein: CASSDREGGMTGELFF.